This T cell receptor (beta chain) is drawn from a study of lung T cells in sarcoidosis with Löfgren's syndrome. Using its own MiXCR run on the reads, TCRdb lists one record per CDR3 protein. Among 60,000 to 65,000 distinct CDR3 sequences, approximately 21% were seen once, and the ten largest hold about 2.3%. The material sequenced was CD4+ T cells from PBMCs. The source is a human donor with sarcoidosis (Löfgren's syndrome or another form), or a control subject (not recorded which).

This clonotype was seen ten or more times. The gene calls are TRBV28 and TRBJ1-2; tentatively, D is TRBD1 (6 bases). Trimming took off 5 bases at V and 5 bases at J, with 18 bases between the two ends. The germline CDR1 and CDR2 sequences are MDHEN and SYDVKM. This CDR3 region has 15 residues. CDR3 sequence: CASSGRQAFRYGYTF. Written as DNA, the CDR3 is TGTGCCAGCAGTGGTCGACAGGCTTTTCGATATGGCTACACCTTC.